Following are 15 T cell receptor beta chains from one sample sequenced in a study of identical twins (dated by TCRdb to 2016 to 2018). The method was 5' RACE. TCRdb names Illumina HiSeq 2000 as the instrument used. Using fastp trimming at Q25 and MiXCR clonotype assembly, TCRdb reanalyzed the public sequencing data and kept in-frame beta chains. Rows are combined by CDR3 protein, so each entry shows the most common genes and DNA. This sample is represented by about 730,000 distinct CDR3 sequences; approximately 21% of them were singletons. The top ten hold around 4.5% of the sample. These data also featured in a second study, about T cells expressing NK-cell markers.

The sequenced material came from PBMCs. The source of these receptors is a woman aged 18-29 years in good health.

This clonotype has at least ten counts. The chain uses TRBV3-1 and TRBJ1-1; TRBD1 aligns across 8 bases. The V segment lost 2 bases and the J segment 11 bases; nucleotides outside the gene matches: 4. Germline lookup yields CDR1 LGHDT and CDR2 YNNKEL (reference sequence). CDR3 length: 12 residues. CDR3 loop: CASSQTGGEAFF. The CDR3 region has the DNA TGTGCCAGCAGCCAAACAGGGGGAGAGGCTTTCTTT. The whole variable domain, filled in from reference TRBV3-1 and TRBJ1-1, reads DTAVSQTPKYLVTQMGNDKSIKCEQNLGHDTMYWYKQDSKKFLKIMFSYNNKELIINETVPNRFSPKSPDKAHLNLHINSLELGDSAVYFCASSQTGGEAFFGQGTRLTVV.

V and J are TRBV10-3 and TRBJ2-7, with TRBD1 matching over 8 bases. The germline V gene encodes CDR1 ENHRY and CDR2 SYGVKD. The ends lost 2 bases at V and 0 bases at J; junction bases unmatched: 3. The CDR3 contains 15 residues. The CDR3 DNA reads as TGTGCCATCAGTGAGATGACAGGGGCCTCCTACGAGCAGTACTTC. This gives the protein CAISEMTGASYEQYF.

This clonotype appeared a few times. The gene calls are TRBV3-1 and TRBJ1-6; D is undetermined. The CDR3 consists of 13 residues. V lost 0 bases and J 10 bases, leaving 7 bases between the germline ends. CDR1 is LGHDT, CDR2 YNNKEL, per germline (reference sequence). The CDR3 spells CASSQDRRSPLHF. In DNA, the CDR3 is TGTGCCAGCAGCCAAGATCGCCGGTCACCCCTCCACTTT.

This clonotype was counted only a few times. The chain has TRBV7-3 and TRBJ2-5; 8 bases fit TRBD2. CDR1 and CDR2 from the germline V gene are SGHTA and FQGTGA. The CDR3 runs 15 residues. The J segment lost 5 bases and the V segment lost 1 base, leaving 6 bases of the junction unmatched. The CDR3 is CASSLMGLERETQYF. In DNA, the CDR3 is TGTGCCAGCAGCTTAATGGGACTAGAGCGTGAGACCCAGTACTTC. Drawing the rest from reference TRBV7-3 and TRBJ2-5, the complete variable domain is GAGVSQTPSNKVTEKGKYVELRCDPISGHTALYWYRQSLGQGPEFLIYFQGTGAADDSGLPNDRFFAVRPEGSVSTLKIQRTERGDSAVYLCASSLMGLERETQYFGPGTRLLVL.

The rearrangement uses TRBV7-9 and TRBJ2-3, with TRBD2 matching over 11 bases. This CDR3 is 17 amino acids long. Germline assignment: CDR1 SEHNR and CDR2 FQNEAQ (reference sequence). V gave up 5 bases and J gave up 5 bases; unmatched junction bases: 12. CDR3 protein: CASSVSGTSGSQDTQYF. CDR3 coding DNA: TGTGCCAGCAGCGTAAGCGGTACTAGCGGGAGTCAAGATACGCAGTATTTT. Drawing the rest from reference TRBV7-9 and TRBJ2-3, the complete variable domain is DTGVSQNPRHKITKRGQNVTFRCDPISEHNRLYWYRQTLGQGPEFLTYFQNEAQLEKSRLLSDRFSAERPKGSFSTLEIQRTEQGDSAMYLCASSVSGTSGSQDTQYFGPGTRLTVL.

This chain connects TRBV4-3 to TRBJ2-1, with 9 bases fitting TRBD2. The CDR3 has 13 residues. The V and J ends lost 1 base and 12 bases, in that order; junction bases with no gene match: 4. Germline V gives CDR1 LGHNA, CDR2 YSLEER. In DNA form, the CDR3 reads TGCGCCAGCAGCCAAGCTAGCGGGGTAGGGCAGTTCTTC. Translating it yields CASSQASGVGQFF.

The rearrangement uses TRBV20-1 and TRBJ2-4; D gene unclear. With 5 bases removed from V and 2 bases from J, the gap between germline ends came to 13 bases. The CDR3 extends over 14 amino acids. Germline V gives CDR1 DFQATT, CDR2 SNEGSKA (reference sequence). CDR3 DNA sequence: TGCAGTGCTCGCCCTGGAGCTACCAAAAACATTCAGTACTTC. Translation gives CSARPGATKNIQYF.

This clonotype was counted ten times or more. This sequence joins TRBV12-3 or TRBV12-4 and TRBJ2-7; TRBD2 matches at 9 bases. V lost 5 bases and J lost 1; bases outside the gene matches: 6. The CDR3 totals 15 residues. CDR3 nucleotides: TGTGCCAGCAGTCTCTCGACTAGCGGTTCCTACGAGCAGTACTTC. As protein: CASSLSTSGSYEQYF.

This chain joins TRBV12-3 or TRBV12-4 and TRBJ1-2, with 8 bases identical to TRBD1. This CDR3 is 13 amino acids long. Unmatched junction bases numbered 8, after V lost 6 bases and J lost 8 bases. CDR3 DNA: TGTGCCAGCAGCCGCGCGGACAGGGTAGGCTACACCTTC. Protein product: CASSRADRVGYTF.

This chain joins TRBV24-1 and TRBJ2-1; tentatively, D is TRBD2 (6 bases). Trimming cost V 5 bases and J 7 bases, with 20 bases left between them. CDR1 and CDR2 (germline): KGHDR, SFDVKD. CDR3 length: 16 amino acids. In DNA form, the CDR3 reads TGTGCCACCAGTGGTTCTGGACTATCCCAGACTAATGAGCAGTTCTTC. Amino acid sequence: CATSGSGLSQTNEQFF.

The V gene is TRBV7-8, the J gene TRBJ2-2; D gene unclear. The CDR3 has 14 residues. CDR1 is SGHVS, CDR2 FQNEAQ, per germline. The V end was cut by 5 bases, the J end by 5 bases, with 12 bases between. The CDR3 region has the DNA TGTGCCAGCAGCCCTAAGACTTTGACCGGGGAGCTGTTTTTT. Its protein is CASSPKTLTGELFF.

The table lists this clonotype with a few counts. This CDR3 is CASSIPGPVGEQFF. CDR3 nucleotide sequence: TGTGCCAGCAGCATTCCGGGACCAGTTGGGGAGCAGTTCTTC. The chain uses TRBV4-2 and TRBJ2-1, with D tentatively TRBD1 or TRBD2 (5 bases each). The CDR3 totals 14 residues. V gave up 5 bases and J gave up 10 bases, with 18 bases separating them. Germline V gene sequence: CDR1 LGHNA, CDR2 YNFKEQ.

The chain links TRBV10-3 to TRBJ2-3; tentative D call: TRBD1 (7 bases). Germline V gene sequence: CDR1 ENHRY, CDR2 SYGVKD. Trimming removed 8 bases from V and 3 bases from J, with 21 bases in between. The CDR3 loop spans 16 amino acids. Here the CDR3 DNA reads TGTGCCATCTCCCGTTGGGGGGACAGCGGGACAGATACGCAGTATTTT. This gives the protein CAISRWGDSGTDTQYF.

The sample holds a few counts of this clonotype. V gene TRBV5-6 combines with J gene TRBJ2-7, with 8 bases identical to TRBD1. The CDR3 is made up of 14 amino acids. The V gene end was trimmed by 0 bases and the J gene end by 5 bases; junction bases not matched to a gene: 4. Germline V CDR1 and CDR2: SGHDT, YYEEEE. This chain's CDR3 is CASSLDRGRHEQYF. The CDR3 coding sequence is TGTGCCAGCAGCTTGGACAGGGGGAGGCACGAGCAGTACTTC. Full variable domain (rest looked up from reference TRBV5-6 and TRBJ2-7): DAGVTQSPTHLIKTRGQQVTLRCSPKSGHDTVSWYQQALGQGPQFIFQYYEEEERQRGNFPDRFSGHQFPNYSSELNVNALLLGDSALYLCASSLDRGRHEQYFGPGTRLTVT.

The chain recombines TRBV10-3 with TRBJ2-7; maybe TRBD1 (6 bases). CDR3 length: 12 residues. Looked up from germline, CDR1 is ENHRY and CDR2 is SYGVKD. Deletions cut 9 bases from V and 7 bases from J, with 16 bases between. The CDR3 region has the DNA TGTGCCATAACGGACAGCCTGGGGGAGCAGTACTTC. Amino acids: CAITDSLGEQYF.